The clone carrying this T cell receptor beta chain is medium-sized within its sample. As yet, its antigen is unknown. Other DNA sequences from this sample encode an identical CDR3 as well. Sequencing was performed with immunoSEQ multiplex PCR; in TCRdb, only in-frame clones are kept and a portion is missing. Among about 25,000 clones listed, more than 60% were seen once. This entry comes from a study of T cell clones after liver transplantation. Overall study: TCRbeta sequencing after a pre-transplant mixed lymphocyte reaction identified graft-donor-reactive clones, later tracked in post-transplant blood.

Study results and limitations: Low donor cell numbers restricted donor-reactive repertoire measurement in a couple of subjects.

In germline, CDR1 is SEHNR, CDR2 FQNEAQ (reference sequence). The CDR3 has 14 residues. V was clipped by 1 base and J by 4 bases, with 5 bases between them. J is TRBJ1-6 and V is TRBV7-9; D uncertain. This sequence was found in a human donor who received a liver transplant. Here the sequenced sample was CD4+ T cells from blood, taken before liver transplant. CDR3 residues: CASSLEQYNSPLHF. In DNA form, the CDR3 reads TGTGCCAGCAGCTTAGAGCAATATAATTCACCCCTCCACTTT.